The clone carrying this T cell receptor beta chain was observed once. The CDR3 loop spans 14 amino acids. V shed 4 bases, J shed 5 bases, and the junction held 0 bases outside the gene matches. Per the germline V gene, CDR1 is MDHEN and CDR2 is SYDVKM. This sample is drawn from a study of cytomegalovirus exposure and HLA in healthy donors. PCR amplification relied on 60 Vbeta primers (plus 13 Jbeta primers). The table came from immunoSEQ multiplex PCR; TCRdb's copy has only in-frame clones and leaves some out. The sample has 150,000 to 200,000 clones; more than 80% are singletons. The TCR sequence derives from a man younger than 30 in good health and CMV-seronegative. The gene calls are TRBV28 and TRBJ2-7; TRBD2 matches 15 bases. Sequenced: PBMCs. CDR3 amino acids: CASSWTSGRDEQYF. The CDR3 bases are TGTGCCAGCAGTTGGACTAGCGGGAGGGACGAGCAGTACTTC.